Presented here are 11 T cell receptor beta chains from one specimen sequenced in a study of blood T cell repertoires in COVID-19. Assay: immunoSEQ multiplex PCR; the TCRdb copy retains only in-frame clones and omits some. The sample shows tens of thousands of clones, 70% to 80% of them seen only once. The specimen was peripheral blood. These receptors were obtained from a man at least 80 years old with active or convalescent COVID-19.

This clone has a handful of counts. This sequence joins TRBV27 and TRBJ2-3, with D possibly TRBD2 on 6 matching bases. The ends were cut back, 4 bases at V and 1 base at J, with 12 bases in the middle. The CDR3 has 15 residues. Germline assignment: CDR1 MNHEY and CDR2 SMNVEV (reference sequence). As DNA, the CDR3 is TGTGCCAGCAGTTCCCGGGAGCTAGGCACAGATACGCAGTATTTT. Its translation: CASSSRELGTDTQYF.

The chain carries TRBV24-1 and TRBJ1-6; 7 bases fit TRBD1. V trimming: 7 bases; J trimming: 3 bases; junction bases outside the gene matches: 2. Germline V gene data show CDR1 as KGHDR and CDR2 as SFDVKD. The CDR3 is 14 residues long. The CDR3 DNA reads TGTGCCACCAGCGGGACAGTCTATAATTCACCCCTCCACTTT. This sequence encodes CATSGTVYNSPLHF.

V usage is TRBV19 and J usage is TRBJ2-3, with a possible D match to TRBD2 (6 bases). Germline V lookup: CDR1 LNHDA, CDR2 SQIVND (reference sequence). Trimming took 5 bases from V and 0 from J, leaving 12 bases between them. CDR3 length equals 15 residues. The CDR3: CASSPRRGSTDTQYF. The CDR3 coding sequence is TGTGCCAGTAGTCCCCGACGGGGGAGCACAGATACGCAGTATTTT.

CDR3 sequence: CASSVVPGSGTEAFF. DNA for the CDR3: TGTGCCAGCAGCGTAGTGCCAGGGTCGGGCACTGAAGCTTTCTTT. The V gene is TRBV9, the J gene TRBJ1-1; possibly TRBD1 for D (5 bases). V lost 0 bases to trimming and J lost 4 bases, with 13 bases between them. This CDR3 is built from 15 residues. Per the germline V gene, CDR1 is SGDLS and CDR2 is YYNGEE.

The chain joins TRBV28 to TRBJ1-1; 8 nucleotides align to TRBD1. Germline V gives CDR1 MDHEN, CDR2 SYDVKM. V trimming: 5 bases; J trimming: 4 bases; junction bases outside the gene matches: 9. The CDR3 runs to 15 residues. CDR3: CASSPYRQGSTEAFF. CDR3 coding DNA: TGTGCCAGCAGTCCTTACCGACAGGGGAGCACTGAAGCTTTCTTT.

This clone has just a few counts. The J gene is TRBJ2-5, the V gene TRBV4-1; 9 nucleotides align to TRBD2. The CDR3 extends over 14 amino acids. Germline CDR1 reads MGHRA; CDR2 reads YSYEKL. V dropped 4 bases and J dropped 5; count of bases not matched to a gene: 5. This CDR3 reads CASSLGGGAETQYF. In nucleotides, the CDR3 is TGCGCCAGCAGCCTTGGCGGGGGGGCGGAGACCCAGTACTTC.

V and J are TRBV20-1 and TRBJ2-7, with TRBD1 matching 9 bases. The CDR3 runs 14 residues. With 3 bases clipped from V and 2 bases from J, the junction kept 5 bases outside the gene matches. Per germline, CDR1 DFQATT and CDR2 SNEGSKA (reference sequence). The CDR3 region is CSASGGDRAYEQYF. Here the CDR3 DNA reads TGCAGTGCTAGTGGGGGGGACAGGGCCTACGAGCAGTACTTC.

CDR3 sequence (DNA): TGTGCCAGCAGTTCCGAGAGTGGTTCACCCCTCCACTTT. Amino acid sequence: CASSSESGSPLHF. The chain combines TRBV2 with TRBJ1-6; no definite D call. Per germline, CDR1 SNHLY and CDR2 FYNNEI. The CDR3 runs 13 residues. Trimming cost V 5 bases and J 9 bases, with 11 bases left between them.

The chain carries TRBV7-5 and TRBJ1-3. TRBV7-5 is designated a pseudogene. The CDR3 consists of 16 residues. CDR3 in DNA: TGTGTCAGAAGCTTAGAGAGGTGGGTTTCTGGAAACACCATATATTTT. Amino acid sequence: CVRSLERWVSGNTIYF.

J is TRBJ2-2 and V is TRBV6-5, with 10 bases aligning to TRBD1. After removal of 7 bases from V and 7 bases from J, the junction contained 9 bases not matched to a gene. The CDR3 sequence is 15 residues long. The germline gives CDR1 MNHEY, CDR2 SVGAGI. In nucleotides, the CDR3 is TGTGCCAGCAAACGCGGGACAGGGGAGGGCGGGGAGCTGTTTTTT. Its translation: CASKRGTGEGGELFF.

V gene TRBV5-4 combines with J gene TRBJ2-7; maybe TRBD1 (5 bases). Trimming took 0 bases from V and 0 from J, leaving 10 bases between them. Germline V lookup: CDR1 SGHNT, CDR2 YYREEE (reference sequence). The CDR3 spans 15 residues. Here the CDR3 DNA reads TGTGCCAGCAGCTTGGCCCAGGGAAGCTCCTACGAGCAGTACTTC. Protein: CASSLAQGSSYEQYF.